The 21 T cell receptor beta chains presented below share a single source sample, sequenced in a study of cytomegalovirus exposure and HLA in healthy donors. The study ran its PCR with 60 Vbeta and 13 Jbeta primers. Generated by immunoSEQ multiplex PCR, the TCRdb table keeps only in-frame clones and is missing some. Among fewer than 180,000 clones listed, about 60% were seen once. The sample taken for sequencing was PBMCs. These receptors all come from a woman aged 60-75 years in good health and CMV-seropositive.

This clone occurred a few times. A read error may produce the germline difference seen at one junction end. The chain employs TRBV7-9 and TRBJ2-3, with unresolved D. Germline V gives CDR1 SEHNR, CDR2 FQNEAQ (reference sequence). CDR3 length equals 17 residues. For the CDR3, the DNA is TGTTCCAGCAGCCTCTCTTATACGCTCGAGGGCACAGATACGCAGTATTTT. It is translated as CSSSLSYTLEGTDTQYF.

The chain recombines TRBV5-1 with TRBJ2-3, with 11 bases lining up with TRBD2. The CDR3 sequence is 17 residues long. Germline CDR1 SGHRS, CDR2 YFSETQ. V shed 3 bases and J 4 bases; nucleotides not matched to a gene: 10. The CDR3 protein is CASSWAPLSGRADTQYF. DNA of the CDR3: TGCGCCAGCAGCTGGGCCCCCCTTAGCGGGAGGGCAGATACGCAGTATTTT.

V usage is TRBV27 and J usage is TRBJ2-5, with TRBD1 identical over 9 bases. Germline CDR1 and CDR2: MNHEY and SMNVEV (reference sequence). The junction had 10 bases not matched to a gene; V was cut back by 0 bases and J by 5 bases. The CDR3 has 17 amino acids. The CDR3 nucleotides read TGTGCCAGCAGTTTATCGGGACAGGGATTCTCGGGGGAGACCCAGTACTTC. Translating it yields CASSLSGQGFSGETQYF.

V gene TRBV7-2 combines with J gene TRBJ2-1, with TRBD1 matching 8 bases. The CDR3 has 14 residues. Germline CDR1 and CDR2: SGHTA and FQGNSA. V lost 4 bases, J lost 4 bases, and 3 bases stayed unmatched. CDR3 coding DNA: TGTGCCAGCAGCTCGGGACAGGATTACAATGAGCAGTTCTTC. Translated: CASSSGQDYNEQFF.

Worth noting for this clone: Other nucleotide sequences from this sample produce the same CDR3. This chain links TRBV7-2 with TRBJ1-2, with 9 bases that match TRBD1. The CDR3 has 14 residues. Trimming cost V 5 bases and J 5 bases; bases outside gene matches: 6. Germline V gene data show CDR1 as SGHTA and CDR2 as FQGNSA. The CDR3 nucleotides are TGTGCCAGCAGCCCCGACAGGGGGGGTTATGGCTACACCTTC. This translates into CASSPDRGGYGYTF. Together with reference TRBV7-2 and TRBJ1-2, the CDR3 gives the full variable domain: GAGVSQSPSNKVTEKGKDVELRCDPISGHTALYWYRQSLGQGLEFLIYFQGNSAPDKSGLPSDRFSAERTGGSVSTLTIQRTQQEDSAVYLCASSPDRGGYGYTFGSGTRLTVV.

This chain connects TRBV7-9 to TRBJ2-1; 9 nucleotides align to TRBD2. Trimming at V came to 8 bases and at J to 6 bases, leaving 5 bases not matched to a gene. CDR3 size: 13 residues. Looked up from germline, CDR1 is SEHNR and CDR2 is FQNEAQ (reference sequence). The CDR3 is CASVAGAPNEQFF. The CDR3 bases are TGTGCCAGCGTAGCGGGAGCCCCCAATGAGCAGTTCTTC.

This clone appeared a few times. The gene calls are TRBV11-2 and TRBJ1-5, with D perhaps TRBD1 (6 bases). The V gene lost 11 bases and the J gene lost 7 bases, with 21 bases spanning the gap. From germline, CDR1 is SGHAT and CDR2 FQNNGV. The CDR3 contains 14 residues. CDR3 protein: CAPNKTGVRQPQHF. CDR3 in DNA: TGTGCCCCAAATAAGACAGGCGTCCGCCAGCCCCAGCATTTT.

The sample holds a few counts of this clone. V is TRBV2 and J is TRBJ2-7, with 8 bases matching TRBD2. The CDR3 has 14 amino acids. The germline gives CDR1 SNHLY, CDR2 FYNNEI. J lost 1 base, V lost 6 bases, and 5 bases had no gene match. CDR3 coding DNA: TGTGCCAGCAGGGAGCGGGAGAGGTCCTACGAGCAGTACTTC. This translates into CASRERERSYEQYF.

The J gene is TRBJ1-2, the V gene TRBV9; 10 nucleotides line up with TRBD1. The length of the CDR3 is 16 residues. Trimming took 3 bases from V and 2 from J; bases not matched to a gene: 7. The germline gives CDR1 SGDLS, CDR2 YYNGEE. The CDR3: CASSEGQGFGNYGYTF. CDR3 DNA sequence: TGTGCCAGCAGCGAGGGACAGGGGTTCGGGAACTATGGCTACACCTTC. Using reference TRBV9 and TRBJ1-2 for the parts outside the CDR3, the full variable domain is DSGVTQTPKHLITATGQRVTLRCSPRSGDLSVYWYQQSLDQGLQFLIQYYNGEERAKGNILERFSAQQFPDLHSELNLSSLELGDSALYFCASSEGQGFGNYGYTFGSGTRLTVV.

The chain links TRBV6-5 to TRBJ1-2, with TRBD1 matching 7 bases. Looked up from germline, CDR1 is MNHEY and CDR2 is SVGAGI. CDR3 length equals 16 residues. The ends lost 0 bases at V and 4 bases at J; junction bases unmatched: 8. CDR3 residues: CASSYSGTDLSYGYTF. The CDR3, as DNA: TGTGCCAGCAGTTACTCGGGGACAGACCTATCCTATGGCTACACCTTC.

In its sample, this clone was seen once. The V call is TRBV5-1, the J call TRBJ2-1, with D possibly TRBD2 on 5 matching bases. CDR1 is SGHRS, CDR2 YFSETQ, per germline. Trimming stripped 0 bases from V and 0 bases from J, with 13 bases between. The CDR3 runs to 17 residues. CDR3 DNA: TGCGCCAGCAGCTTGGTTCCCTGGAGGAGCTCCTACAATGAGCAGTTCTTC. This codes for CASSLVPWRSSYNEQFF.

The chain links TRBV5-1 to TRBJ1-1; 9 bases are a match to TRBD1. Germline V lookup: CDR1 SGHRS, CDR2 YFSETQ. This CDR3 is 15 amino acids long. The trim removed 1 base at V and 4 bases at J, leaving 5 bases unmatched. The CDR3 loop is CASSLTGGPGTEAFF. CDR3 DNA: TGCGCCAGCAGCTTGACAGGGGGCCCCGGCACTGAAGCTTTCTTT.

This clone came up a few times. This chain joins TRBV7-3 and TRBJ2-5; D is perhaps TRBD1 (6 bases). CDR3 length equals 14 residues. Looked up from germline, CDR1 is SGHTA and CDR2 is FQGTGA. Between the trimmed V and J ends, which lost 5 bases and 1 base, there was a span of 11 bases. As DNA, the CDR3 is TGTGCCAGCAGCCTGATGGGGGCCCAAGAGACCCAGTACTTC. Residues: CASSLMGAQETQYF. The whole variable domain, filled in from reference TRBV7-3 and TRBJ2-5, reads GAGVSQTPSNKVTEKGKYVELRCDPISGHTALYWYRQSLGQGPEFLIYFQGTGAADDSGLPNDRFFAVRPEGSVSTLKIQRTERGDSAVYLCASSLMGAQETQYFGPGTRLLVL.

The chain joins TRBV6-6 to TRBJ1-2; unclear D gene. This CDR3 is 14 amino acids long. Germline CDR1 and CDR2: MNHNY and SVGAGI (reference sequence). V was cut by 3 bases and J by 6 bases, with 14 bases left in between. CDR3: CASSYSPSVDGYTF. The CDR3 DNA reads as TGTGCCAGCAGTTATTCCCCCTCGGTTGATGGCTACACCTTC.

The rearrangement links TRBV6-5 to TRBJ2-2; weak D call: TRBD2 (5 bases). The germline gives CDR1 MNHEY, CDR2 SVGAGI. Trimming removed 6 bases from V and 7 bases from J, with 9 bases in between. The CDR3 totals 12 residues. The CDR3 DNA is TGTGCCAGCAGAGAAAGCGGCGGGGAGCTGTTTTTT. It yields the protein CASRESGGELFF.

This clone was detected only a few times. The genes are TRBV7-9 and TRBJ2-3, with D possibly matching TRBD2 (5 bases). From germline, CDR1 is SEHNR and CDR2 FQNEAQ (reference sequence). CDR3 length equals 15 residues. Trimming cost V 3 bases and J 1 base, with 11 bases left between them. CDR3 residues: CASSFGVLRTDTQYF. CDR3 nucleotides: TGTGCCAGCAGCTTCGGGGTCCTGCGCACAGATACGCAGTATTTT.

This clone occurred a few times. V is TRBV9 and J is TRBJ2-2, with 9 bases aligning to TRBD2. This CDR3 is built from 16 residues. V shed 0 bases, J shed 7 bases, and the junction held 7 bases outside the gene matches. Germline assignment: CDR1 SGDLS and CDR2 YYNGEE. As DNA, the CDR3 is TGTGCCAGCAGCGTAGTTGCGGGAGGGCCGGTCGGGGAGCTGTTTTTT. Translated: CASSVVAGGPVGELFF. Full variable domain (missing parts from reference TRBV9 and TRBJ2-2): DSGVTQTPKHLITATGQRVTLRCSPRSGDLSVYWYQQSLDQGLQFLIQYYNGEERAKGNILERFSAQQFPDLHSELNLSSLELGDSALYFCASSVVAGGPVGELFFGEGSRLTVL.

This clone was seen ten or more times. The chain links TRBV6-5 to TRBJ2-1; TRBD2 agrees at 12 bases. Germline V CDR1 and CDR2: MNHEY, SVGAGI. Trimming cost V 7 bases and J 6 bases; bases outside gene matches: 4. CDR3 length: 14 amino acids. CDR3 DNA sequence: TGTGCCAGCACCCTAGCGGGAGGGGGCAATGAGCAGTTCTTC. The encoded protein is CASTLAGGGNEQFF.

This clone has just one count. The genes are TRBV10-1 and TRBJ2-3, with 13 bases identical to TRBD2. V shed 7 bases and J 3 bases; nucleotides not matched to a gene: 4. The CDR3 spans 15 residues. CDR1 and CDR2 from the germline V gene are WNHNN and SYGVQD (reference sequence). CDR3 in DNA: TGCGCCAGCATGGAGGGACTAGCGGGGACAGATACGCAGTATTTT. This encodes CASMEGLAGTDTQYF.

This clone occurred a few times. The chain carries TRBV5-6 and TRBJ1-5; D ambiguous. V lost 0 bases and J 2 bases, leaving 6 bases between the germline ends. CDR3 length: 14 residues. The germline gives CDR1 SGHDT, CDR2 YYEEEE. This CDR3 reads CASSLGSGNQPQHF. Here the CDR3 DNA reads TGTGCCAGCAGCTTGGGCTCAGGCAATCAGCCCCAGCATTTT.

The CDR3 spells CASSLEAGVIYEQYF. The CDR3 nucleotides read TGTGCCAGCAGCTTAGAGGCGGGAGTCATCTACGAGCAGTACTTC. The chain carries TRBV7-2 and TRBJ2-5; TRBD2 matches at 7 bases. The closer fit of TRBJ2-7 to the DNA end suggests the J call may be wrong. Germline CDR1 and CDR2: SGHTA and FQGNSA. The CDR3 is 15 residues long.